This is a list of T cell receptor beta chains from one sample in a study of blood T cell repertoires in COVID-19. Data came from immunoSEQ multiplex PCR; TCRdb stores just in-frame clones and leaves some out. Of about 14,000 clones detected, 70% to 85% appear once; the ten largest clones hold roughly 28%. Sequencing was done on a sample of peripheral blood. These receptors came from a woman in her fifties or sixties with active or convalescent COVID-19. Both conserved end residues are part of each CDR3. D genes are given only for firm matches. Clone size is stated in some rows and not others, as once, few, many or a class when expanded.

v_call	clone_size	d_call	j_call	cdr3_aa	cdr3_nt
TRBV4-1	NA	TRBD2	TRBJ2-1	CASSQYAGGPKNEQFF	TGCGCCAGCAGCCAATACGCGGGGGGGCCCAAGAATGAGCAGTTCTTC
TRBV10-1	hyperexpanded	NA	TRBJ1-5	CASSESGGAGPQHF	TGCGCCAGCAGTGAGTCCGGGGGAGCGGGGCCCCAGCATTTT
TRBV6-1	NA	NA	TRBJ1-3	CASSERGSGNTIYF	TGTGCCAGCAGTGAAAGGGGCTCTGGAAACACCATATATTTT
TRBV11-3	NA	NA	TRBJ2-3	CASSWGTGSTDTQYF	TGTGCCAGCAGCTGGGGGACTGGTAGCACAGATACGCAGTATTTT
TRBV12-3/TRBV12-4	NA	NA	TRBJ1-2	CASSSAGHGYTF	TGTGCCAGCAGTTCCGCCGGTCATGGCTACACCTTC
TRBV2	NA	NA	TRBJ2-3	CASSSTLGVGDTQYF	TGTGCCAGCAGTTCGACCCTGGGAGTTGGCGATACGCAGTATTTT
TRBV11-3	NA	TRBD2	TRBJ2-1	CASSASTSGRNEQFF	TGTGCCAGCAGCGCCTCGACTAGCGGGAGAAATGAGCAGTTCTTC
TRBV6-6	once	TRBD1	TRBJ2-2	CASSLRDRGIRELFF	TGTGCCAGCAGTCTAAGGGACAGGGGTATCCGGGAGCTGTTTTTT
TRBV5-1	medium-sized	NA	TRBJ2-3	CASSLASRGTGTDTQYF	TGCGCCAGCAGCTTGGCGAGCAGGGGTACTGGAACAGATACGCAGTATTTT
TRBV12-3/TRBV12-4	NA	NA	TRBJ2-7	CASSFNYEQYF	TGTGCCAGCAGTTTTAACTACGAGCAGTACTTC
TRBV7-9	NA	NA	TRBJ2-1	CASSRGGLANYNEQFF	TGTGCCAGCAGTCGAGGAGGTCTAGCGAACTACAATGAGCAGTTCTTC
TRBV10-3	few	NA	TRBJ2-5	CAIRWDTQETQYF	TGTGCCATCAGGTGGGACACCCAAGAGACCCAGTACTTC
TRBV18	once	TRBD1	TRBJ2-5	CASSQLQGAGETQYF	TGTGCCAGCTCTCAGTTACAGGGGGCTGGAGAGACCCAGTACTTC
TRBV6-5	NA	NA	TRBJ2-7	CASSQGGDPAYEQYF	TGTGCCAGCAGTCAGGGAGGAGACCCCGCCTACGAGCAGTACTTC
TRBV6-2/TRBV6-3	NA	TRBD1	TRBJ2-7	CASSVTGTYEQYF	TGTGCCAGCAGCGTGACAGGGACCTACGAGCAGTACTTC
TRBV3-1/TRBV3-2	NA	NA	TRBJ1-5	CASSQGGQPQHF	TGTGCCAGCAGCCAGGGGGGTCAGCCCCAGCATTTT
TRBV20-1	NA	TRBD2	TRBJ2-5	CSASTFSGRSRETQYF	TGCAGTGCTAGTACATTCAGCGGGAGGAGTAGAGAGACCCAGTACTTC
TRBV19	NA	NA	TRBJ1-1	CASSIRPHGTEAFF	TGTGCCAGTAGTATCAGGCCCCACGGAACTGAAGCTTTCTTT
TRBV7-9	NA	TRBD2	TRBJ2-3	CASSLAGRGTDTQYF	TGTGCCAGCAGCTTAGCCGGGCGGGGGACAGATACGCAGTATTTT
TRBV24-1	few	TRBD1	TRBJ2-2	CATSDWGQGSGELFF	TGTGCCACCAGTGATTGGGGACAGGGAAGCGGGGAGCTGTTTTTT
TRBV18	NA	NA	TRBJ2-5	CASSPVGGEETQYF	TGTGCCAGCTCACCCGTTGGAGGAGAAGAGACCCAGTACTTC
TRBV28	once	TRBD1	TRBJ1-3	CASSPSEPRQGSSGNTIYF	TGTGCCAGCAGTCCCAGCGAACCCAGACAGGGTAGCTCTGGAAACACCATATATTTT
TRBV19	medium-sized	TRBD2	TRBJ2-7	CASSVGSGTYEQYF	TGTGCCAGTAGTGTCGGTAGCGGGACCTACGAGCAGTACTTC
TRBV7-9	NA	NA	TRBJ1-1	CASRSRGPNTEAFF	TGTGCCAGCAGGTCAAGAGGCCCGAACACTGAAGCTTTCTTT
TRBV7-9	once	NA	TRBJ2-3	CASSLSGGPGGDTQYF	TGTGCCAGCAGCTTATCAGGGGGGCCCGGCGGGGATACGCAGTATTTT
TRBV5-5	NA	NA	TRBJ2-3	CASSRGITDTQYF	TGTGCCAGCAGTCGGGGAATAACAGATACGCAGTATTTT
TRBV5-1	once	TRBD2	TRBJ2-4	CASSSGTSGNIQYF	TGCGCCAGCAGCTCCGGGACTAGCGGAAACATTCAGTACTTC
TRBV11-2	NA	NA	TRBJ1-2	CASSLAGTFPNYGYTF	TGTGCCAGCAGCTTAGCCGGGACTTTCCCTAACTATGGCTACACCTTC
TRBV14	NA	NA	TRBJ2-1	CASSQVGDYEQFF	TGTGCCAGCAGCCAAGTCGGGGATTATGAGCAGTTCTTC
TRBV14	NA	NA	TRBJ2-3	CASSQEVGLQGTTDTQYF	TGTGCCAGCAGCCAAGAAGTCGGGCTACAGGGAACCACAGATACGCAGTATTTT
TRBV19	once	TRBD2	TRBJ2-7	CASSMSGSTYEQYF	TGTGCCAGTAGTATGAGCGGGAGTACCTACGAGCAGTACTTC
TRBV5-1	NA	TRBD2	TRBJ2-1	CASSSGLAGGHNEQFF	TGCGCCAGCAGCTCCGGACTAGCGGGGGGGCACAATGAGCAGTTCTTC
TRBV2	NA	NA	TRBJ1-6	CASSEFQGIASPLHF	TGTGCCAGCAGTGAATTTCAGGGGATCGCATCACCCCTCCACTTT
TRBV7-9	NA	NA	TRBJ2-7	CASRPPRGYEQYF	TGTGCCAGCAGACCTCCCCGGGGCTACGAGCAGTACTTC
TRBV6-5	NA	NA	TRBJ1-2	CASRPTGNYGYTF	TGTGCCAGCAGACCCACAGGGAACTATGGCTACACCTTC
TRBV19	NA	TRBD2	TRBJ2-5	CASSSLTSGGKETQYF	TGTGCCAGTAGTTCATTGACTAGCGGGGGAAAAGAGACCCAGTACTTC
TRBV5-4	NA	NA	TRBJ2-5	CASSLALARQETQYF	TGTGCCAGCAGCTTGGCCCTAGCTCGCCAAGAGACCCAGTACTTC
TRBV4-1	NA	NA	TRBJ2-5	CASSQTQLETQYF	TGCGCCAGCAGCCAAACCCAGTTAGAGACCCAGTACTTC
TRBV21-1	NA	NA	TRBJ2-1	CASSLQGYNEQFF	TGTGCCAGCAGCCTACAGGGTTACAATGAGCAGTTCTTC
TRBV11-2	NA	NA	TRBJ1-5	CASSLEFRQPQHF	TGTGCCAGCAGCTTAGAATTCCGTCAGCCCCAGCATTTT
TRBV27	NA	NA	TRBJ2-1	CASSLAGSSYNEQFF	TGTGCCAGCAGTTTGGCCGGGAGCTCCTACAATGAGCAGTTCTTC
TRBV3-1/TRBV3-2	NA	NA	TRBJ2-2	CASSHLKGGRGNTGELFF	TGTGCCAGCAGCCACCTAAAGGGGGGGCGGGGAAACACCGGGGAGCTGTTTTTT
TRBV4-1	NA	NA	TRBJ1-2	CASSQWWRVNYGYTF	TGCGCCAGCAGCCAGTGGTGGAGGGTCAACTATGGCTACACCTTC
TRBV15	NA	NA	TRBJ1-1	CATSRTPEAFF	TGTGCCACCAGCAGGACACCCGAAGCTTTCTTT
TRBV19	NA	NA	TRBJ1-2	CASRLAGLYGYTF	TGTGCCAGTAGACTTGCAGGGCTGTATGGCTACACCTTC